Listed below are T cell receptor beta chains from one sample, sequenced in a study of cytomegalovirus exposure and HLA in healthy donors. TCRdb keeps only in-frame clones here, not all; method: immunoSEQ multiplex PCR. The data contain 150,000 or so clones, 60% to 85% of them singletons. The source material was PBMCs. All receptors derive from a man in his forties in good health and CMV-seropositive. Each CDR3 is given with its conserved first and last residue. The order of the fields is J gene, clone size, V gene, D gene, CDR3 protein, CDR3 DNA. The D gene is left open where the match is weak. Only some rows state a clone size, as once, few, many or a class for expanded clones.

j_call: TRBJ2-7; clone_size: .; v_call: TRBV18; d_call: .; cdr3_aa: CASSPPDSYEQYF; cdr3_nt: TGTGCCAGCTCACCACCGGACAGCTACGAGCAGTACTTC
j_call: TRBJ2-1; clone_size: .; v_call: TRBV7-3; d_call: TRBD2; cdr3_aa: CASSLIAGVGEQFF; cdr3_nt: TGTGCCAGCAGCTTAATAGCGGGAGTTGGGGAGCAGTTCTTC
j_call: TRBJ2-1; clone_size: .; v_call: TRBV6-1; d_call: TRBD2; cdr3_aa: CASKKRAGGVSEQFF; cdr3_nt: TGTGCCAGCAAAAAAAGGGCGGGAGGGGTGAGTGAGCAGTTCTTC
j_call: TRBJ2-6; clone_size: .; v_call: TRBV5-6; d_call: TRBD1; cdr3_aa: CASSLPTGGTGANVLTF; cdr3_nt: TGTGCCAGCAGCTTACCGACAGGGGGGACTGGGGCCAACGTCCTGACTTTC
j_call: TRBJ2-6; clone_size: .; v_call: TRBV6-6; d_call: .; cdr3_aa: CASSYGQAGANVLTF; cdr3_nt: TGTGCCAGCAGTTACGGGCAGGCTGGGGCCAACGTCCTGACTTTC
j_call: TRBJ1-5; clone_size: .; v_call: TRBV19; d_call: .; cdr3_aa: CASSISRQPQHF; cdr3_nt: TGTGCCAGTAGTATATCCCGGCAGCCCCAGCATTTT
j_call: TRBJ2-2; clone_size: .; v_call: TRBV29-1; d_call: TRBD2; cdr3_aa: CSAPVPAIAGGSGTGELFF; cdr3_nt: TGCAGCGCACCTGTTCCGGCGATAGCGGGAGGCTCGGGCACCGGGGAGCTGTTTTTT
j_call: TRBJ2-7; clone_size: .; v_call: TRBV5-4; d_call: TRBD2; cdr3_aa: CASSNLIAGGYVEQYF; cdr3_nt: TGTGCCAGCAGCAACCTGATAGCGGGAGGGTACGTTGAGCAGTACTTC
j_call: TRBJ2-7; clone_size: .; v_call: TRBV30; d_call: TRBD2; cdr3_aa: CAWSVFAGDEQYF; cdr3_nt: TGTGCCTGGAGTGTGTTCGCGGGGGACGAGCAGTACTTC
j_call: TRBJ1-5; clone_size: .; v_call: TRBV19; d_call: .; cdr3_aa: CASSMGSGFGPQHF; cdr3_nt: TGTGCCAGTAGTATGGGTTCGGGGTTCGGGCCCCAGCATTTT
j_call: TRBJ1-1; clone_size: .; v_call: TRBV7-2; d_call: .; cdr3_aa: CASSFLQANTEAFF; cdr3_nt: TGTGCCAGCAGCTTTCTACAGGCGAACACTGAAGCTTTCTTT
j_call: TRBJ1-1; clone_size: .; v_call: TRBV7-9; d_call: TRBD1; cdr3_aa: CASSDRTGGNTEAFF; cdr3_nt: TGTGCCAGCAGCGACCGGACAGGGGGCAACACTGAAGCTTTCTTT
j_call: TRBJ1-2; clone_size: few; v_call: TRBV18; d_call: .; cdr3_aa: CASSPRGWQDVYGYTF; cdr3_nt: TGTGCCAGCTCTCCCAGGGGCTGGCAGGATGTCTATGGCTACACCTTC
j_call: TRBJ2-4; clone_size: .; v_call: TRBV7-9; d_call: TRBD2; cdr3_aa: CASSPWGEGAKNIQYF; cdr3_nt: TGTGCCAGCAGCCCTTGGGGGGAGGGCGCCAAAAACATTCAGTACTTC
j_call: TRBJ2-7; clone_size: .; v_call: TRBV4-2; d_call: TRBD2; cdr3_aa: CASSQDGYRTSGSYEQYF; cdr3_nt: TGTGCCAGCAGCCAAGATGGGTACAGGACTAGCGGCTCCTACGAGCAGTACTTC
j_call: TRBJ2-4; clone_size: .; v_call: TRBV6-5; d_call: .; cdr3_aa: CASSYSTRGSKNIQYF; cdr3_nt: TGTGCCAGCAGTTATTCGACTAGGGGCTCCAAAAACATTCAGTACTTC
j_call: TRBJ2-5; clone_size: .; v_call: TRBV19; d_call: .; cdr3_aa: CASSTQGLGETQYF; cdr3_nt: TGTGCCAGTAGTACCCAGGGGTTGGGAGAGACCCAGTACTTC
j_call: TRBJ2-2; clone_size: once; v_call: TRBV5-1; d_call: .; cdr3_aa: CASSSRSDTGELFF; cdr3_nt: TGCGCCAGCAGCTCGCGGTCGGACACCGGGGAGCTGTTTTTT
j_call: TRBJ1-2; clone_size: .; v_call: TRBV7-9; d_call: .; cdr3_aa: CASSLDSSYGYTF; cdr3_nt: TGTGCCAGCAGCCTGGACAGCTCCTATGGCTACACCTTC
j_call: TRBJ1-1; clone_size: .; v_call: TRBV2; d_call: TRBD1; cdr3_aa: CASSEVQGAGNTEAFF; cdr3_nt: TGTGCCAGCAGTGAAGTTCAGGGGGCCGGGAACACTGAAGCTTTCTTT
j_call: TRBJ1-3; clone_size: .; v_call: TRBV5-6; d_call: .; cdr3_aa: CASSLGQGSSGNTIYF; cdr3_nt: TGTGCCAGCAGCTTGGGGCAGGGATCTTCGGGAAACACCATATATTTT
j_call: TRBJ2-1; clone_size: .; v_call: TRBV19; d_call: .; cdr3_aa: CASSSGTSSYNEQFF; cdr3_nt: TGTGCCAGTAGTTCGGGCACTAGCTCCTACAATGAGCAGTTCTTC
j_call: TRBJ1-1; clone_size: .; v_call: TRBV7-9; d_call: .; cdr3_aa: CASSLPIGRGWGEAFF; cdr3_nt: TGTGCCAGCAGCTTACCAATCGGTCGGGGTTGGGGTGAAGCTTTCTTT
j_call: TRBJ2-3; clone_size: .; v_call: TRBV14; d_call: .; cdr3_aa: CASSLAYAHLTDTQYF; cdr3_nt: TGTGCCAGCAGCTTAGCATACGCCCACCTCACAGATACGCAGTATTTT
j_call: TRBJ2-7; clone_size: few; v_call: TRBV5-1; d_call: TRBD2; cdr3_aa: CASSPTSGRYEQYF; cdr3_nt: TGTGCCAGCAGCCCGACTAGCGGGAGGTACGAGCAGTACTTC
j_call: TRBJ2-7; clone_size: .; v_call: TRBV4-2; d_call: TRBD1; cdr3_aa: CASSRWTGEQYF; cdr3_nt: TGTGCCAGCAGCCGATGGACAGGGGAGCAGTACTTC
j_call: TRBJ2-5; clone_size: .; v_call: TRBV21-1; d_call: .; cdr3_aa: CASMLAGGPGSETQYF; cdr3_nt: TGTGCCAGCATGCTAGCGGGAGGGCCAGGGAGCGAGACCCAGTACTTC
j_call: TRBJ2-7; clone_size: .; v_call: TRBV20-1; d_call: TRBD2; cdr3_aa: CSGSREDEQYF; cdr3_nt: TGCAGTGGATCACGGGAGGACGAGCAGTACTTC
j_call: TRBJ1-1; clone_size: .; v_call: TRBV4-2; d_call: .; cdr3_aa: CASSPYSGVGVEAFF; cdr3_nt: TGTGCCAGCAGCCCTTATTCCGGGGTCGGGGTTGAAGCTTTCTTT
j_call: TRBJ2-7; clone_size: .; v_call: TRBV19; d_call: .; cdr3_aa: CASSIYSGDYEQYF; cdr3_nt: TGTGCCAGTAGTATTTATTCAGGGGACTACGAGCAGTACTTC
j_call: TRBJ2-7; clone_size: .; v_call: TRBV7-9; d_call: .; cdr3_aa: CASSLEPETYEQYF; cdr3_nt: TGTGCCAGCAGCTTAGAGCCGGAGACCTACGAGCAGTACTTC
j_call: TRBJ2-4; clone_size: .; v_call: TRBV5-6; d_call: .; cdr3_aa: CASSLPGVGIQYF; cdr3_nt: TGTGCCAGCAGCCTGCCGGGAGTAGGGATTCAGTACTTC
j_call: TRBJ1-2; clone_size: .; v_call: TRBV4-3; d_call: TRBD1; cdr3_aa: CASSQDRDSSPRGYTF; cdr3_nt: TGCGCCAGCAGCCAAGATAGGGACAGCTCCCCAAGGGGCTACACCTTC
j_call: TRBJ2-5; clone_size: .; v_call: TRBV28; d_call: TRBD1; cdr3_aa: CASGTGGQETQYF; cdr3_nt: TGTGCCAGCGGGACAGGCGGGCAAGAGACCCAGTACTTC
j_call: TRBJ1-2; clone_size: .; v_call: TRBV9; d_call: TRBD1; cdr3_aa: CASSPHIGTGSGYTF; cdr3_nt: TGTGCCAGCAGCCCCCATATCGGGACAGGGAGTGGCTACACCTTC
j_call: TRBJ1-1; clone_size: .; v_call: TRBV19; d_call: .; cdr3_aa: CASSSGWGGGGTEAFF; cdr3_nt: TGTGCCAGTAGTTCAGGCTGGGGGGGTGGTGGCACTGAAGCTTTCTTT
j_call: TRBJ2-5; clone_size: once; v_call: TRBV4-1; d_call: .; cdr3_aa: CASSQTGYEETQYF; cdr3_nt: TGCGCCAGCAGCCAAACAGGGTACGAAGAGACCCAGTACTTC
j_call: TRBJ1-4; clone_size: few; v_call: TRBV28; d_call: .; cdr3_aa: CASSSGPGTTNEKLFF; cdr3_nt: TGTGCCAGCAGTTCTGGGCCAGGCACAACTAATGAAAAACTGTTTTTT
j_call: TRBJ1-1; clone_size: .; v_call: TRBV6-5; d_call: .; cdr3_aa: CASSYGGETEAFF; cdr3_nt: TGTGCCAGCAGTTACGGAGGGGAAACGGAAGCTTTCTTT
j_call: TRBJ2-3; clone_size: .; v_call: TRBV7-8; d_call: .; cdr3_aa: CASSFTLSTDTQYF; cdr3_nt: TGTGCCAGCAGCTTCACCTTGAGTACAGATACGCAGTATTTT
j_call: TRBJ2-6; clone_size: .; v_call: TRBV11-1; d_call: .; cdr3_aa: CASSLGQPNSGANVLTF; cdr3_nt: TGTGCCAGCAGCTTAGGACAGCCCAACTCTGGGGCCAACGTCCTGACTTTC
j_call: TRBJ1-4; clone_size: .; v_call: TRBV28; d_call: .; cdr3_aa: CASSQVWQEKLFF; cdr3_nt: TGTGCCAGCAGCCAGGTCTGGCAGGAAAAACTGTTTTTT
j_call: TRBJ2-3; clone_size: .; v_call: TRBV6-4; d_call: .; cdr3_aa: CASSVENRDTQYF; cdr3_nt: TGTGCCAGCAGTGTTGAGAACAGAGATACGCAGTATTTT
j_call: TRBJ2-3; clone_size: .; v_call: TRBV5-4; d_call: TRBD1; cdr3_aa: CASLRGDTQYF; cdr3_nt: TGTGCCAGCCTCAGGGGGGATACGCAGTATTTT
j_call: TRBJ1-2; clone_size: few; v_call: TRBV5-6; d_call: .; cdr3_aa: CASSLPTTASGYTF; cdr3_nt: TGTGCCAGCAGCTTGCCGACAACCGCCTCTGGCTACACCTTC
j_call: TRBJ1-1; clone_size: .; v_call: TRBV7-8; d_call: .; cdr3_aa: CASSLLSSGAVYRGTEAFF; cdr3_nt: TGTGCCAGCAGCTTACTCAGCAGTGGGGCGGTTTATAGGGGAACTGAAGCTTTCTTT
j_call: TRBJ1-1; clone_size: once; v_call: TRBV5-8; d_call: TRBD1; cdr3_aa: CASSLGQGGTEAFF; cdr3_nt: TGTGCCAGCAGCTTGGGACAGGGTGGGACTGAAGCTTTCTTT
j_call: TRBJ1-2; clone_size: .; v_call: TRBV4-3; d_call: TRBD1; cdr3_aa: CASSQGTGVYYGYTF; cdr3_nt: TGCGCCAGCAGCCAAGGGACAGGGGTCTACTATGGCTACACCTTC
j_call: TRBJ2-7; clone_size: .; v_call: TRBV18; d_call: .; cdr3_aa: CASSRGPGDEQYF; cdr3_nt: TGTGCCAGCTCAAGAGGGCCGGGGGACGAGCAGTACTTC
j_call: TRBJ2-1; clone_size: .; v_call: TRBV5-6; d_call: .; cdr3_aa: CASIPGGVGSYNEQFF; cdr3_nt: TGTGCCAGCATCCCCGGGGGAGTCGGCTCCTACAATGAGCAGTTCTTC
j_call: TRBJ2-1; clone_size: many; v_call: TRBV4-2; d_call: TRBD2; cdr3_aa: CASSQAQRGDNEQFF; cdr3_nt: TGTGCCAGCAGCCAAGCCCAGCGGGGCGACAATGAGCAGTTCTTC
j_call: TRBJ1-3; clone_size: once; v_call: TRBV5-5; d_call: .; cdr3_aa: CASSPHPTSNTIYF; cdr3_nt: TGTGCCAGCAGCCCGCACCCGACATCCAACACCATATATTTT
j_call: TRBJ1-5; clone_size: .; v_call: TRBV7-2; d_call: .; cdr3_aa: CASSLGGGPNQPQHF; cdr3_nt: TGTGCCAGCAGCTTAGGGGGGGGACCCAATCAGCCCCAGCATTTT
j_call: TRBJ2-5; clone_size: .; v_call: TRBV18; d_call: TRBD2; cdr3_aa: CASSRGLAGVRVETQYF; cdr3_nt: TGTGCCAGCTCACGGGGACTAGCGGGAGTGAGAGTAGAGACCCAGTACTTC